Included here is one T cell receptor (beta chain) sequence, with context. Its cognate antigen is unknown. The identical CDR3 is also encoded by other nucleotide sequences in the sample. Use of 60 Vbeta and 13 Jbeta primers characterized the PCR. Sequencing used immunoSEQ multiplex PCR; TCRdb keeps in-frame clones, though not all of them. The sample shows about 160,000 clones, roughly 80% of them seen only once. The sample originates from a study of cytomegalovirus exposure and HLA in healthy donors. The overall study: In terms of ancestry, the Caucasian-associated cluster contained roughly 81% of the approximately 400 genotyped donors. Study-level points and caveats: CMV antigen specificity of a few CMV-associated chains was confirmed in vitro. Across HLA loci, a later analysis found differing TCR association rates, with DRB1 most and HLA-C fewest. Indistinguishability led to the exclusion of some V segments, TRBV6-2 and TRBV6-3 included.

The germline CDR1 and CDR2 sequences are SGDLS and YYNGEE. Trimming cost V 0 bases and J 0 bases; bases outside gene matches: 2. The CDR3 length is 15 residues. The receptor was derived from a man aged 30 to 39 in good health and CMV-seronegative. The chain links TRBV9 to TRBJ2-7, with TRBD2 matching 8 bases. Sequencing input: PBMCs. The CDR3 DNA sequence: TGTGCCAGCAGCGTAGGGGGGACTAGCTCCTACGAGCAGTACTTC. Protein sequence: CASSVGGTSSYEQYF. The variable domain in full, with the rest retrieved from reference TRBV9 and TRBJ2-7, is DSGVTQTPKHLITATGQRVTLRCSPRSGDLSVYWYQQSLDQGLQFLIQYYNGEERAKGNILERFSAQQFPDLHSELNLSSLELGDSALYFCASSVGGTSSYEQYFGPGTRLTVT.